The 8 T cell receptor beta chains reported below all come from one sample, sequenced in a study of beta chain features in type 1 diabetes (dated by TCRdb to the late 2010s). Libraries came from the immunoSEQ multiplex PCR assay. The entire isolated RNA was reverse transcribed using the High Capacity cDNA Reverse Transcription Kit, and thus expressed TCRB transcripts were sequenced. Not all clones reach the TCRdb copy of this immuneACCESS table, which keeps in-frame sequences only. Checked studies attribute under half of the gap to unresolved V genes and leave the rest unexplained. The sample records about 340,000 clones, less than 10% of which are singletons. The top ten hold less than 0.45% of the sample. Input material: central memory CD4+ T cells from blood. These receptors were taken from a woman aged 18-30 years in good health.

This chain connects TRBV11-2 to TRBJ1-4; TRBD1 might be the D (5 bases). Germline lookup yields CDR1 SGHAT and CDR2 FQNNGV. Trimming stripped 5 bases from V and 7 bases from J, with 11 bases between. The CDR3 sequence is 13 residues long. CDR3 loop: CASSGREGEKLFF. The CDR3, as DNA: TGTGCCAGCAGCGGCAGGGAGGGTGAAAAACTGTTTTTT.

The V and J genes are TRBV18 and TRBJ1-1; no reliable D call. Germline assignment: CDR1 KGHSH and CDR2 LQKENI. With 2 bases removed from V and 8 bases from J, the gap between germline ends came to 6 bases. The CDR3 is 11 residues long. CDR3 protein: CASSPGQEAFF. CDR3 in DNA: TGTGCCAGCTCACCAGGTCAGGAAGCTTTCTTT.

The table lists this clone with many counts. The identical CDR3 is also encoded by other nucleotide sequences in the sample. The gene calls are TRBV2 and TRBJ2-5, with no clear D. In germline, CDR1 is SNHLY, CDR2 FYNNEI. The CDR3 loop spans 11 amino acids. V lost 4 bases, J lost 5 bases, and 5 bases lay in between. CDR3 coding DNA: TGTGCCAGCAGTGGAGTGGAGACCCAGTACTTC. Protein product: CASSGVETQYF.

The chain is built from TRBV27 and TRBJ2-7; 9 positions match TRBD1. The J segment lost 2 bases and the V segment lost 2 bases, leaving 4 bases of the junction unmatched. This CDR3 is 15 amino acids long. Germline V gene lookup returns CDR1 MNHEY and CDR2 SMNVEV (reference sequence). The CDR3 DNA is TGTGCCAGCAGTTTACATGGGACAGGGCCCTACGAGCAGTACTTC. It specifies CASSLHGTGPYEQYF.

Regarding this clone: The junction and the germline gene differ at one end; a read error may be behind it. The rearrangement joins TRBV7-2 to TRBJ2-5; 9 bases agree with TRBD2. The CDR3 has 15 amino acids. Germline V lookup: CDR1 SGHTA, CDR2 FQGNSA. The CDR3 reads CASSQARGGVETQYF. CDR3 nucleotides: TGCGCCAGCAGCCAAGCCCGCGGGGGGGTCGAGACCCAGTACTTC.

This clone was counted only a few times. V gene TRBV28 combines with J gene TRBJ2-7; no definite D call. The V gene's germline CDR1 is MDHEN and CDR2 SYDVKM. The CDR3 length is 14 residues. V was pared by 3 bases and J by 2 bases, with 11 bases between. The CDR3 loop reads CASSLGFWAYEQYF. In DNA form, the CDR3 reads TGTGCCAGCAGTTTGGGGTTCTGGGCCTACGAGCAGTACTTC.

V and J are TRBV4-2 and TRBJ1-2; D may be TRBD1 (5 bases). Trimming pared 3 bases from V and 4 bases from J, leaving 15 bases between. The CDR3 has 15 residues. Germline V CDR1 and CDR2: LGHNA, YNFKEQ. CDR3 amino acids: CASSQDNRAAYGYTF. DNA of the CDR3: TGTGCCAGCAGCCAGGACAACCGGGCCGCCTATGGCTACACCTTC.

This clone was detected only a few times. V is TRBV28 and J is TRBJ1-5, with D possibly matching TRBD1 (6 bases). Germline V gene lookup returns CDR1 MDHEN and CDR2 SYDVKM. Trimming took 2 bases from V and 5 from J, leaving 10 bases between them. CDR3 size: 14 residues. For the CDR3, the DNA is TGTGCCAGCAGTTTAGAGACAGGTCATCAGCCCCAGCATTTT. The encoded protein is CASSLETGHQPQHF. Full variable domain (rest looked up from reference TRBV28 and TRBJ1-5): DVKVTQSSRYLVKRTGEKVFLECVQDMDHENMFWYRQDPGLGLRLIYFSYDVKMKEKGDIPEGYSVSREKKERFSLILESASTNQTSMYLCASSLETGHQPQHFGDGTRLSIL.